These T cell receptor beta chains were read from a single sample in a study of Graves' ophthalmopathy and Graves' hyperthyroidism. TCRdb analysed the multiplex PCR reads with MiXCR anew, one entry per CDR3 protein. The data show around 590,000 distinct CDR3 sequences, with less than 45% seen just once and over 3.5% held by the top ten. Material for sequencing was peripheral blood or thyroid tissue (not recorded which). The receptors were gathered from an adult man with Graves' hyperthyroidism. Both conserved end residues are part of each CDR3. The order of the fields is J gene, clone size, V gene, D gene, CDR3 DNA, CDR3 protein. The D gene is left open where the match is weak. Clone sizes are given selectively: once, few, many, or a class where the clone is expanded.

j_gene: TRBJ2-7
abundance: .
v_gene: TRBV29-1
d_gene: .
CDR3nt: TGCAGCCACGAGGGGGCCTACGAGCAGTACTTC
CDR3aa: CSHEGAYEQYF

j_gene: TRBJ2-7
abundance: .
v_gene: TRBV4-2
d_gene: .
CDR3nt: TGTGCCAGCAGCCAAGACAAGCAGAGGCAGCTTAACTACGAGCAGTACTTC
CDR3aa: CASSQDKQRQLNYEQYF

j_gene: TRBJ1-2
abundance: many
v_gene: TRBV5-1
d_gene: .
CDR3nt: TGCGCCAGCAGCTTGGCCCTGGCAGGAGCCTCCGGCTACACCTTC
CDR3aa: CASSLALAGASGYTF

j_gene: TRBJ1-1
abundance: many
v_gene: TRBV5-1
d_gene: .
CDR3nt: TGTGCCAGCAGCTTGGTGGGGGATACTGAAGCTTTCTTT
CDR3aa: CASSLVGDTEAFF

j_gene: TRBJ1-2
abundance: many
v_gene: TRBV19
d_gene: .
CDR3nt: TGTGCCAGTAGTATAGTTACGCGAGACTATGGCTACACCTTC
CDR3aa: CASSIVTRDYGYTF

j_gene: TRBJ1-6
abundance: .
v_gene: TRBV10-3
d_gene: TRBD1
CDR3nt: TGTGCCATCAGTACAGGGGGTAATTCACCCCTCCACTTT
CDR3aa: CAISTGGNSPLHF

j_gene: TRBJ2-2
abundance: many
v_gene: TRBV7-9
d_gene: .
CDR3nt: TGTGCCAGCATCTTTCCGGACAGAAACACCGGGGAGCTGTTTTTT
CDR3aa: CASIFPDRNTGELFF

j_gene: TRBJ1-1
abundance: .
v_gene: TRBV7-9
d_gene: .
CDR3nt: TGTGCCAGCAGCTTACTAGCGGGAGCGAGCACTGAAGCTTTCTTT
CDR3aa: CASSLLAGASTEAFF

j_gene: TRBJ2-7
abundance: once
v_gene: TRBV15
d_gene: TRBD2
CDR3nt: TGTGCCACCAGCGTGGCCGGGACTAGCTTCATCTACGAGCAGTACTTC
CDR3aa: CATSVAGTSFIYEQYF

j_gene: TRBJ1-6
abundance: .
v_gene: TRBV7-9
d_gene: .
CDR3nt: TGTGCCAGCAGCTCCGGGACGGGTTCACCCCTCCACTTT
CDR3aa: CASSSGTGSPLHF

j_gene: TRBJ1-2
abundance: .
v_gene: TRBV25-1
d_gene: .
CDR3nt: TGTGCCAGCAGTGAAGCGCGTGTCGTGGTGGTTTTCTTAGGCTACACCTTC
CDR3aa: CASSEARVVVVFLGYTF

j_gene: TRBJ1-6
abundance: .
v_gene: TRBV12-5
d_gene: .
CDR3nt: TGTGCTAGTGGTAAAGACAAGGTCAATTCACCCCTCCACTTT
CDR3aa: CASGKDKVNSPLHF

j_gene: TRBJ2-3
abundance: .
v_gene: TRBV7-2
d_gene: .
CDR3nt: TGTGCCAGCAGCTTCGGGGGTTTGACAGATACGCAGTATTTT
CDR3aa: CASSFGGLTDTQYF

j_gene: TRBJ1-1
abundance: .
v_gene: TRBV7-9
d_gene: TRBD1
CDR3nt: TGTGCCAGCAGCTTAGGGACAGGGGGCTCTCAAGCTTTCTTT
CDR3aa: CASSLGTGGSQAFF

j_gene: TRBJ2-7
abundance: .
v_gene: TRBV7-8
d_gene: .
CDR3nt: TGTGCCAGCAGCTTGGGGACCCCGGGGTACGAGCAGTACTTC
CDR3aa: CASSLGTPGYEQYF

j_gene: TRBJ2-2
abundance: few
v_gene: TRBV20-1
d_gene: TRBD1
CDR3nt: TGCAGTGTCAGGGGGAGAATAAGCACCGGGGAGCTGTTTTTT
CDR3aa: CSVRGRISTGELFF

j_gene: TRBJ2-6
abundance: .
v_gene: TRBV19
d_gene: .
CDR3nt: TGTGCCAGTAGTATAGGGGTTGCTGGGGCCAACGTCCTGACTTTC
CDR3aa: CASSIGVAGANVLTF

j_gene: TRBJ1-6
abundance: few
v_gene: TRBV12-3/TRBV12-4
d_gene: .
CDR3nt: TGTGCCAGCAGTCTGAACAGGGCCGAACCGGGTAATTCACCCCTCCACTTT
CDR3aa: CASSLNRAEPGNSPLHF

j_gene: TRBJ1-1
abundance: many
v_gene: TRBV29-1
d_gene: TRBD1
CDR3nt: TGCAGCGTTGTCACAGGGGGAAGCACTGAAGCTTTCTTT
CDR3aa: CSVVTGGSTEAFF

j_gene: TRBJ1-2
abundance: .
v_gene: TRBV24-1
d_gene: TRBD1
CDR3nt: TGTGCCACCAGTGATACAGGGACAGGGTTTGGCTACACCTTC
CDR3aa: CATSDTGTGFGYTF